The 6 T cell receptor beta chains below all came from one sample that was sequenced in a study of cytomegalovirus exposure and HLA in healthy donors. Vbeta (60) and Jbeta (13) primers were used in the PCR. Measured with immunoSEQ multiplex PCR; TCRdb has only the in-frame clones, and not every one. The sample yields over 150,000 clones, 80% to 85% seen once. The specimen sequenced was PBMCs. All receptors derive from a boy aged 2 to 10 in good health and CMV-seronegative.

The J gene is TRBJ1-2, the V gene TRBV28, with TRBD1 as a possible D gene (6 bases). The CDR3 covers 13 residues. V gave up 1 base and J gave up 6 bases, with 9 bases separating them. Germline values: CDR1 MDHEN, CDR2 SYDVKM. The CDR3 loop is CASSLLGANGYTF. The CDR3 bases are TGTGCCAGCAGTTTATTGGGGGCTAATGGCTACACCTTC.

V and J are TRBV11-2 and TRBJ2-5, with D possibly TRBD1 on 5 matching bases. This CDR3 is built from 14 residues. Deletions cut 3 bases from V and 1 base from J, with 9 bases between. Germline V gene data show CDR1 as SGHAT and CDR2 as FQNNGV. The DNA for the CDR3 is TGTGCCAGCAGCTTCGGCAGGGTCCAAGAGACCCAGTACTTC. It is translated as CASSFGRVQETQYF.

There are a few counts of this clone. This sequence joins TRBV2 and TRBJ1-3; no definite D call. The CDR3 spans 14 residues. V lost 4 bases to trimming and J lost 0 bases, with 7 bases between them. CDR1 is SNHLY, CDR2 FYNNEI, per germline. CDR3 sequence reads: CASSALSSGNTIYF. In DNA, the CDR3 is TGTGCCAGCAGTGCTCTGAGCTCTGGAAACACCATATATTTT.

J is TRBJ2-7 and V is TRBV4-1; the match to TRBD2 covers 13 bases. CDR3 length equals 20 residues. In germline, CDR1 is MGHRA, CDR2 YSYEKL. V was clipped by 0 bases and J by 1 base; unmatched bases: 12. The CDR3 loop is CASSQDPHRTSGSRSYEQYF. The CDR3 bases are TGCGCCAGCAGCCAAGACCCCCACCGGACTAGCGGGAGCAGGTCCTACGAGCAGTACTTC.

The genes are TRBV2 and TRBJ2-3; D not certain. Trimming removed 7 bases from V and 6 bases from J, with 14 bases in between. CDR1 is SNHLY, CDR2 FYNNEI, per germline. CDR3 size: 13 residues. CDR3 sequence: CASTERTKDTQYF. The CDR3, as DNA: TGTGCCAGCACAGAGCGTACGAAGGATACGCAGTATTTT.

DNA for the CDR3: TGTGCCAGCAGGGAACAGGGCACCAAAATCTACGAGCAGTACTTC. Translated: CASREQGTKIYEQYF. V is TRBV2 and J is TRBJ2-7, with a weak D call TRBD1 (6 bases). The germline gives CDR1 SNHLY, CDR2 FYNNEI. Between the trimmed V and J ends, which lost 6 bases and 3 bases, there was a span of 18 bases. The CDR3 sequence is 15 residues long.